Detailed here is one T cell receptor (beta chain). The record originates from a study of blood T cell repertoires in COVID-19. The CDR3 extends over 11 amino acids. V dropped 3 bases and J dropped 8 bases, with 10 bases sitting between them. CDR1 and CDR2 (germline): DFQATT, SNEGSKA (reference sequence). Participant reports of clinical history set cohort assignment. Clones were sequenced by immunoSEQ multiplex PCR, and TCRdb holds only the in-frame ones, with some missing. This table has about 330,000 clones, 92% appearing once. The genes are TRBV20-1 and TRBJ1-2; a weak D match, TRBD1 (6 bases). The TCR originated in a woman in her twenties or thirties who had recovered from COVID-19. Sequencing was performed on PBMCs or T cells enriched from blood (not recorded which). The CDR3 region is CSASTGSGYTF. DNA of the CDR3: TGCAGTGCTAGTACAGGGTCCGGCTACACCTTC.